This record looks at one T cell receptor beta chain sequence and its context. The sample belongs to a study of blood T cell repertoires in COVID-19. Trimming removed 0 bases from V and 7 bases from J; junction bases left unmatched: 3. The CDR3 extends over 15 amino acids. Germline V gene sequence: CDR1 WSHSY, CDR2 SAAADI. Profiled with immunoSEQ multiplex PCR; TCRdb holds only in-frame clones, not every one. The data contain some 130,000 clones, roughly 84% of them singletons. This TCR came from a man aged 35 to 55 with acute COVID-19. This chain connects TRBV10-2 to TRBJ1-4, with 9 bases identical to TRBD1. Sequencing was carried out using PBMCs or T cells enriched from blood (not recorded which). CDR3: CASSESGTGREKLFF. The CDR3 nucleotides read TGCGCCAGCAGTGAGTCCGGGACAGGGCGTGAAAAACTGTTTTTT.